This TCR beta chain was sequenced in a study of PD-1 blockade in classical Hodgkin lymphoma. Overall study findings and caveats: Repertoires differed for reasons still undefined, possibly disease activity or prior therapy. Reported findings placed baseline TCR diversity lower in newly diagnosed patients (compared with healthy donors).

Noted time point: newly diagnosed, previously untreated cHL patient sample. Comparison relied on PBMCs that came from newly diagnosed, untreated classical Hodgkin lymphoma. Details on this clone: The antigen is undetermined.

In germline, CDR1 is MGHRA, CDR2 YSYEKL. V lost 2 bases to trimming and J lost 3 bases, with 29 bases between them. This CDR3 region has 20 residues. The protocol was immunoSEQ multiplex PCR, while the TCRdb copy is restricted to in-frame clones and leaves out a portion. Counted here are approximately 47,000 clones, roughly 91% occurring once; the ten biggest clones make up under 5%. The specimen sequenced was peripheral blood mononuclear cells (PBMCs). The sequence derives from a human donor with classical Hodgkin lymphoma. This sequence joins TRBV4-1 and TRBJ2-7, with D perhaps matching TRBD1 or TRBD2 (5 bases each). CDR3 coding DNA: TGCGCCAGCAGCCAACAATCCGGCAGAGGGGCGTGGGTCCGGGTCTACGAGCAGTACTTC. Amino acids: CASSQQSGRGAWVRVYEQYF.